These 23 T cell receptor beta chains originate from one sample sequenced in a study of blood T cell repertoires in COVID-19 (dated by TCRdb to about 2020). The library was made by the immunoSEQ multiplex PCR assay. The table was pulled from immuneACCESS by TCRdb, which kept in-frame rearrangements only. Such tables lose some clones; where checked, under half of the loss comes from unresolved V genes, and the rest has no known cause. In this sample the table shows some 96,000 clones, 75% to 90% of which occur a single time. In total, the top ten clones hold roughly an eighth of the sample. Material: peripheral blood. These TCRs come from a human donor in a cohort sampled during active COVID-19.

The chain carries TRBV5-1 and TRBJ2-5; a weak D match, TRBD1 (5 bases). The V gene's germline CDR1 is SGHRS and CDR2 YFSETQ. V was shortened by 3 bases and J by 1 base, with 13 bases between the two germline ends. This CDR3 region has 15 residues. The CDR3 bases are TGCGCCAGCAGCTCGATGGACACATCCCAAGAGACCCAGTACTTC. Translating gives CASSSMDTSQETQYF.

V is TRBV2 and J is TRBJ2-5; D remains unclear. Trimming removed 4 bases at V and 2 bases at J, with 8 bases between. The CDR3 has 13 amino acids. In germline, CDR1 is SNHLY, CDR2 FYNNEI. CDR3 protein: CASSARLQETQYF. CDR3 DNA: TGTGCCAGCAGTGCCCGACTGCAAGAGACCCAGTACTTC.

Only one count was recorded for this clone. This chain uses TRBV4-1 with TRBJ1-3; D gene ambiguous. The V gene's germline CDR1 is MGHRA and CDR2 YSYEKL. Trimming took off 2 bases at V and 0 bases at J, with 14 bases between the two ends. The CDR3 spans 17 residues. Written as DNA, the CDR3 is TGCGCCAGCAGCCAACCTACGAAATCCGTCTCTGGAAACACCATATATTTT. Encoded protein: CASSQPTKSVSGNTIYF.

J is TRBJ1-1 and V is TRBV3-1 (or the pseudogene TRBV3-2), with TRBD1 as a possible D gene (5 bases). The CDR3 contains 22 residues. Germline-derived CDR1 and CDR2 are LGHDT and YNNKEL (reference sequence). V lost 0 bases to trimming and J lost 3 bases, with 32 bases between them. CDR3 DNA: TGTGCCAGCAGCCAAGAAACTTTTCCGGGACGCCTTTGGGTGGAGGGAGACACTGAAGCTTTCTTT. This gives the protein CASSQETFPGRLWVEGDTEAFF.

The chain is built from TRBV2 and TRBJ2-3, with TRBD2 as a possible D gene (5 bases). This CDR3 comprises 14 residues. Trimming shortened V by 4 bases and J by 2 bases, and 10 bases separated the two germline ends. Germline loops: CDR1 SNHLY, CDR2 FYNNEI. The CDR3 DNA sequence: TGTGCCAGCAGTGGGACTTACTACACAGATACGCAGTATTTT. Residues: CASSGTYYTDTQYF.

The J gene is TRBJ2-7, the V gene TRBV2; TRBD1 matches 9 bases. This CDR3 has 15 residues. Germline V gene lookup returns CDR1 SNHLY and CDR2 FYNNEI. Losses at the gene ends were 6 bases for V and 2 bases for J; bases not matched to a gene: 8. This CDR3 is CASRLPGQGTYEQYF. CDR3 DNA: TGTGCCAGCAGGTTACCGGGACAGGGAACCTACGAGCAGTACTTC.

This chain connects TRBV2 to TRBJ1-1; D is undetermined. The V gene's germline CDR1 is SNHLY and CDR2 FYNNEI. V gave up 1 base and J gave up 6 bases, with 12 bases separating them. The CDR3 extends over 14 amino acids. CDR3 DNA sequence: TGTGCCAGCAGTGAAGACGGGGAGCTCGCTGAAGCTTTCTTT. The encoded protein is CASSEDGELAEAFF.

This chain links TRBV19 with TRBJ2-4; the match to TRBD1 covers 10 bases. Germline V gene data show CDR1 as LNHDA and CDR2 as SQIVND (reference sequence). The V gene end was trimmed by 3 bases and the J gene end by 0 bases; junction bases not matched to a gene: 2. This CDR3 region has 16 residues. CDR3 in amino acids: CASSIGQGVAKNIQYF. In DNA form, the CDR3 reads TGTGCCAGTAGTATTGGACAGGGGGTAGCCAAAAACATTCAGTACTTC.

This rearrangement joins TRBV14 to TRBJ1-2; D gene ambiguous. Germline V gene data show CDR1 as SGHDN and CDR2 as FVKESK. Trimming removed 4 bases from V and 0 bases from J, with 6 bases in between. The CDR3 length is 13 residues. The CDR3 DNA sequence: TGTGCCAGCAGCCGAGGAGCTAACTATGGCTACACCTTC. Its protein is CASSRGANYGYTF.

The chain carries TRBV3-1 (or the pseudogene TRBV3-2) and TRBJ2-7; 12 bases line up with TRBD2. The V segment lost 1 base and the J segment 2 bases; nucleotides outside the gene matches: 3. Germline CDR1 reads LGHDT; CDR2 reads YNNKEL (reference sequence). The CDR3 covers 16 residues. The DNA for the CDR3 is TGTGCCAGCAGCCAAGTAGCTAGCGGGAGGGCCTACGAGCAGTACTTC. This encodes CASSQVASGRAYEQYF.

This clone was counted between two and nine times. The V and J genes are TRBV9 and TRBJ2-1, with D perhaps TRBD2 (6 bases). V was shortened by 4 bases and J by 5 bases, with 19 bases between the two germline ends. Germline assignment: CDR1 SGDLS and CDR2 YYNGEE. The CDR3 length is 16 residues. For the CDR3, the DNA is TGTGCCAGCAGCCCTAGGGGTCCGCGGGACCACAATGAGCAGTTCTTC. Translation gives CASSPRGPRDHNEQFF. Variable domain in full (rest from reference TRBV9 and TRBJ2-1): DSGVTQTPKHLITATGQRVTLRCSPRSGDLSVYWYQQSLDQGLQFLIQYYNGEERAKGNILERFSAQQFPDLHSELNLSSLELGDSALYFCASSPRGPRDHNEQFFGPGTRLTVL.

This clone showed up just once. The V and J genes are TRBV5-6 and TRBJ1-2; D is ambiguous. This CDR3 has 14 amino acids. Trimming shortened V by 2 bases and J by 2 bases, and 10 bases separated the two germline ends. Per germline, CDR1 SGHDT and CDR2 YYEEEE. CDR3 protein: CASSLGLGNYGYTF. CDR3 bases: TGTGCCAGCAGCTTAGGACTCGGGAACTATGGCTACACCTTC.

This chain links TRBV4-1 with TRBJ1-4; TRBD1 agrees at 9 bases. The germline V gene has CDR1 MGHRA and CDR2 YSYEKL. The length of the CDR3 is 16 residues. V shed 2 bases, J shed 3 bases, and the junction held 4 bases outside the gene matches. The CDR3 sequence: CASSQTGGISNEKLFF. As DNA, the CDR3 is TGCGCCAGCAGCCAAACAGGGGGCATATCTAATGAAAAACTGTTTTTT.

The chain employs TRBV19 and TRBJ1-1, with TRBD1 as a possible D gene (6 bases). Germline V gene sequence: CDR1 LNHDA, CDR2 SQIVND (reference sequence). V was clipped by 6 bases and J by 0 bases, with 11 bases between them. CDR3 length: 14 residues. The CDR3 is CASSNTGLNTEAFF. The CDR3 DNA is TGTGCCAGTAGCAATACAGGGCTGAACACTGAAGCTTTCTTT.

This rearrangement joins TRBV19 to TRBJ2-6; D perhaps matches TRBD2 (6 bases). The CDR3 length is 18 residues. Trimming stripped 5 bases from V and 0 bases from J, with 17 bases between. Per the germline V gene, CDR1 is LNHDA and CDR2 is SQIVND (reference sequence). CDR3: CASSRRVQDISGANVLTF. As DNA, the CDR3 is TGTGCCAGTAGTCGGAGGGTTCAGGACATCTCTGGGGCCAACGTCCTGACTTTC.

The chain carries TRBV7-3 and TRBJ2-1; 12 nucleotides match TRBD2. Germline assignment: CDR1 SGHTA and CDR2 FQGTGA. V shed 7 bases and J 6 bases; nucleotides not matched to a gene: 7. This CDR3 contains 15 residues. DNA of the CDR3: TGTGCCAGCAATCCTAGCGGGAGGGCCTCCAATGAGCAGTTCTTC. Translation gives CASNPSGRASNEQFF.

This chain joins TRBV18 and TRBJ2-7, with 10 bases lining up with TRBD1. Germline CDR1 KGHSH, CDR2 LQKENI. The CDR3 is made up of 14 amino acids. V lost 6 bases, J lost 2 bases, and 4 bases stayed unmatched. The CDR3 region has the DNA TGTGCCAGCTCCCTGGGACAGGGGCCCTACGAGCAGTACTTC. Protein: CASSLGQGPYEQYF.

V is TRBV3-1 (or the pseudogene TRBV3-2) and J is TRBJ2-2; D uncertain. V was shortened by 3 bases and J by 5 bases, with 7 bases between the two germline ends. The CDR3 runs to 13 residues. The germline V gene has CDR1 LGHDT and CDR2 YNNKEL (reference sequence). For the CDR3, the DNA is TGTGCCAGCAGCCATCTGAGTACCGGGGAGCTGTTTTTT. Translated, it gives CASSHLSTGELFF.

The chain has TRBV4-1 and TRBJ1-1; 7 nucleotides agree with TRBD1. The J segment lost 4 bases and the V segment lost 1 base, leaving 9 bases of the junction unmatched. CDR1 MGHRA and CDR2 YSYEKL come from the germline V gene. This CDR3 region has 16 residues. The CDR3 spells CASSQVGRGRGTEAFF. In DNA form, the CDR3 reads TGCGCCAGCAGCCAAGTCGGTAGGGGGCGAGGCACTGAAGCTTTCTTT.

The chain has TRBV5-1 and TRBJ2-2; TRBD2 might be the D (6 bases). CDR1 is SGHRS and CDR2 is YFSETQ in the germline V gene. Trimming left V 0 bases short and J 3 bases short, with 12 bases between. The CDR3 is 16 residues long. The CDR3 bases are TGCGCCAGCAGCTTGGGCACTAGCTTTTACACCGGGGAGCTGTTTTTT. Translated, it gives CASSLGTSFYTGELFF.

The chain has TRBV6-2 or TRBV6-3 and TRBJ1-1; no reliable D call. Trimming pared 2 bases from V and 1 base from J, leaving 5 bases between. Germline V gives CDR1 MNHEY, CDR2 SVGEGT. The CDR3 loop spans 13 amino acids. CDR3 DNA: TGTGCCAGCAGTTACACCAGGAACACTGAAGCTTTCTTT. This translates into CASSYTRNTEAFF.

The CDR3 is CASSEAGSNRYGYTF. The CDR3 DNA reads as TGTGCCAGCAGTGAAGCGGGCTCCAACAGATATGGCTACACCTTC. The rearrangement links TRBV6-1 to TRBJ1-2; no clear D gene. This CDR3 region has 15 residues. V was trimmed by 0 bases and J by 5 bases, leaving 13 bases between them. Germline CDR1 and CDR2: MNHNS and SASEGT.

The CDR3 coding sequence is TGTGCCAGCAAAGACAGGGGTGATTCACCCCTCCACTTT. Protein product: CASKDRGDSPLHF. The chain recombines TRBV2 with TRBJ1-6, with 8 positions matching TRBD1. The V and J ends lost 7 bases and 8 bases, in that order; junction bases with no gene match: 4. Germline V gene data show CDR1 as SNHLY and CDR2 as FYNNEI. The CDR3 totals 13 residues. Full variable domain (remainder filled in from reference TRBV2 and TRBJ1-6): EPEVTQTPSHQVTQMGQEVILRCVPISNHLYFYWYRQILGQKVEFLVSFYNNEISEKSEIFDDQFSVERPDGSNFTLKIRSTKLEDSAMYFCASKDRGDSPLHFGNGTRLTVT.